These 10 T cell receptor beta chains came from one sample sequenced in a study of blood T cells in healthy people across ages. With a J-beta primer mix and a sample-barcoded 5' primer, a second PCR ran about 7 to 11 cycles. In TCRdb, the 5' RACE reads were re-called with MiXCR into one record per CDR3 protein. The sample holds some 1.5 million distinct CDR3 sequences; about 30% are singletons and the top ten take less than 9.5%. The sequenced material came from blood. These receptors were obtained from a woman in her twenties or thirties in good health.

The chain has TRBV12-3 or TRBV12-4 and TRBJ1-2; 7 bases match TRBD1. V lost 6 bases, J lost 4 bases, and 8 bases stayed unmatched. The CDR3 is made up of 14 amino acids. The CDR3 DNA sequence: TGTGCCAGCAGCGAGACAGGGCAGGTCTATGGCTACACCTTC. Translating it yields CASSETGQVYGYTF.

On this clonotype: The junction does not match germline at one end; this may be a read error. The chain uses TRBV28 and TRBJ2-1, with TRBD1 identical over 7 bases. The CDR3 is 14 residues long. Germline lookup yields CDR1 MDHEN and CDR2 SYDVKM. The DNA of the CDR3 is TGTGCCAGCGGTTTAAGACAGGGATTGAATGAGCAGTTCTTC. This encodes CASGLRQGLNEQFF. Variable domain in full (rest from reference TRBV28 and TRBJ2-1): DVKVTQSSRYLVKRTGEKVFLECVQDMDHENMFWYRQDPGLGLRLIYFSYDVKMKEKGDIPEGYSVSREKKERFSLILESASTNQTSMYLCASGLRQGLNEQFFGPGTRLTVL.

The chain recombines TRBV18 with TRBJ1-5, with 9 bases matching TRBD1. V dropped 5 bases and J dropped 7; count of bases not matched to a gene: 6. The CDR3 is made up of 14 amino acids. The germline CDR1 and CDR2 sequences are KGHSH and LQKENI. The CDR3 region is CASSEGQGGQPQHF. CDR3 DNA: TGTGCCAGCTCAGAGGGACAGGGAGGGCAGCCCCAGCATTTT. The full variable domain, rest sourced from reference TRBV18 and TRBJ1-5, is NAGVMQNPRHLVRRRGQEARLRCSPMKGHSHVYWYRQLPEEGLKFMVYLQKENIIDESGMPKERFSAEFPKEGPSILRIQQVVRGDSAAYFCASSEGQGGQPQHFGDGTRLSIL.

Concerning this clonotype: A much larger clone lies a single base off, so this may be a read error. This chain joins TRBV28 and TRBJ2-3, with D possibly called TRBD1 or TRBD2 (6 bases each). The CDR3 loop spans 16 amino acids. Per the germline V gene, CDR1 is MDHEN and CDR2 is SYDVKM. CDR3 loop: CASSPRTVTSTDTRYF. The CDR3, as DNA: TGTGCCAGCAGTCCTCGGACAGTTACTAGCACAGATACGCGGTATTTT. The whole variable domain, remainder taken from reference TRBV28 and TRBJ2-3, is DVKVTQSSRYLVKRTGEKVFLECVQDMDHENMFWYRQDPGLGLRLIYFSYDVKMKEKGDIPEGYSVSREKKERFSLILESASTNQTSMYLCASSPRTVTSTDTRYFGPGTRLTVL.

This clonotype was observed a few times. The V gene is TRBV7-9, the J gene TRBJ1-5; TRBD1 might be the D (6 bases). The CDR3 loop spans 13 amino acids. The V and J ends lost 5 bases and 9 bases respectively, with 14 bases between them. The germline CDR1 and CDR2 sequences are SEHNR and FQNEAQ (reference sequence). The CDR3 spells CASSRGGQWPQHF. The CDR3 nucleotides are TGTGCCAGCAGCCGCGGGGGGCAATGGCCCCAGCATTTT.

This clonotype was seen more than once but under ten times. The chain links TRBV25-1 to TRBJ2-4; no clear D gene. With the DNA end fitting TRBJ2-7 better, the J assignment may be wrong. Germline V gives CDR1 MGHDK, CDR2 SYGVNS. The length of the CDR3 is 15 residues. Here the CDR3 reads CASSGPLGSRDEQYF. The CDR3 region has the DNA TGTGCCAGCAGTGGCCCTTTGGGGTCAAGGGACGAGCAGTACTTC.

The rearrangement links TRBV20-1 to TRBJ1-2, with D maybe TRBD1 (6 bases). In germline, CDR1 is DFQATT, CDR2 SNEGSKA (reference sequence). With 5 bases removed from V and 5 bases from J, the gap between germline ends came to 15 bases. The CDR3 has 13 residues. CDR3 protein: CSAGPDGQYGYTF. In nucleotides, the CDR3 is TGCAGTGCTGGCCCGGACGGACAGTATGGCTACACCTTC.

Many counts were recorded for this clonotype. The rearrangement joins TRBV11-2 to TRBJ2-1; 8 bases line up with TRBD1. CDR1 SGHAT and CDR2 FQNNGV come from the germline V gene. V shed 6 bases, J shed 4 bases, and the junction held 5 bases outside the gene matches. The CDR3 has 14 residues. CDR3 sequence: CASSLRTGYNEQFF. DNA of the CDR3: TGTGCCAGCAGTTTGAGGACAGGGTACAATGAGCAGTTCTTC.

This chain uses TRBV11-3 with TRBJ2-1; D remains ambiguous. The CDR3 has 15 residues. V was clipped by 0 bases and J by 2 bases, with 8 bases between them. The germline CDR1 and CDR2 sequences are SGHNT and YENEEA. The CDR3 DNA is TGTGCCAGCAGCTTAGACAGTAACACCTACAATGAGCAGTTCTTC. Amino acids: CASSLDSNTYNEQFF.

The chain joins TRBV7-9 to TRBJ2-3; 9 bases agree with TRBD1. The CDR3 has 15 residues. V was clipped by 4 bases and J by 2 bases; unmatched bases: 4. Germline values: CDR1 SEHNR, CDR2 FQNEAQ (reference sequence). CDR3 residues: CASSSVQGATDTQYF. The CDR3 coding sequence is TGTGCCAGCAGCTCCGTACAGGGGGCCACAGATACGCAGTATTTT.